The rows below give T cell receptor beta chains drawn from one sample of a study of CD8 T cells in ankylosing spondylitis. A single record per CDR3 protein comes from TCRdb applying MiXCR to the 5' RACE reads. The table records 200,000 to 300,000 distinct CDR3 sequences, roughly a tenth of them present only once. Sequencing used blood, either unsorted or a sorted T cell fraction (not recorded which). The receptors originated from a male donor with ankylosing spondylitis or in good health (not recorded which). Both conserved end residues are part of each CDR3.

V,length,CDR3
TRBV27,16,CASSKTGTSGTAKQFF
TRBV6-5,15,CASSHHRDLAAEQYF
TRBV30,15,CAWSGRFSGANVLTF
TRBV7-2,16,CASSLLGRTVADTQYF
TRBV7-9,14,CASSLNGNTGELFF
TRBV12-3/TRBV12-4,14,CASSPRQGGETQYF
TRBV7-9,15,CASSLWGAWGETQYF
TRBV7-8,14,CASIRGQGTDTQYF
TRBV28,17,CASRGQGRGYSGNTIYF
TRBV5-1,15,CASSLAVSLGDEQFF
TRBV5-6,15,CASSLAPGPTGELFF
TRBV7-9,17,CASRKPGAGGRYNEQFF
TRBV4-2,17,CASSRPWGGEGTGELFF
TRBV5-1,14,CASSWTGDTDTQYF
TRBV12-3/TRBV12-4,15,CASSLTRGAKNIQYF
TRBV25-1,11,CASRGLSEQYF
TRBV27,14,CASNDRGRTDTQYF
TRBV12-3/TRBV12-4,15,CASSLEGEVTGELFF
TRBV11-2,15,CASSPGTGYTGELFF
TRBV5-1,14,CASSLEGWDTEAFF
TRBV27,14,CASRGLAGGPTQYF
TRBV6-1,13,CASSGGGFTEAFF
TRBV10-2,15,CASIPTEYSGNTIYF
TRBV25-1,14,CASAGTGGYYGYTF
TRBV30,13,CAWSVVVYTEAFF
TRBV20-1,13,CSASRQGTTEAFF
TRBV12-3/TRBV12-4,14,CASSASVIGNTIYF
TRBV14,12,CASRKGNEKLFF
TRBV6-2/TRBV6-3,15,CASSQDRGWDTEAFF
TRBV29-1,12,CSVLGLGPIQYF
TRBV12-3/TRBV12-4,17,CASSLEGADTAAGELFF
TRBV20-1,19,CSARFPPGLAPRDTGELFF
TRBV27,16,CASSSGALGTGNEQFF
TRBV18,12,CASSLPYNEQFF
TRBV12-3/TRBV12-4,15,CASSAGLEGKHEQYF
TRBV5-4,15,CASSSGDSSYNEQFF
TRBV18,14,CASSLPGMSYEQYF
TRBV5-1,16,CASSERLAGGSYEQYF
TRBV6-1,15,CASSPFWDRAYEQYF
TRBV27,15,CASSLSGTGYNEQFF
TRBV5-1,15,CASSLGAGSTDTQYF
TRBV5-6,14,CASSQTGTENEQFF
TRBV7-2,14,CASSLGTSVGTQYF
TRBV15,16,CATTKRSGGNTGELFF
TRBV7-2,16,CASSLALGGSRYEQYF
TRBV5-1,16,CASSQLAGGHTDTQYF
TRBV6-1,14,CASRRQGGTGELFF
TRBV20-1,12,CSARWSRETQYF
TRBV30,13,CAWSVGGKNGYTF